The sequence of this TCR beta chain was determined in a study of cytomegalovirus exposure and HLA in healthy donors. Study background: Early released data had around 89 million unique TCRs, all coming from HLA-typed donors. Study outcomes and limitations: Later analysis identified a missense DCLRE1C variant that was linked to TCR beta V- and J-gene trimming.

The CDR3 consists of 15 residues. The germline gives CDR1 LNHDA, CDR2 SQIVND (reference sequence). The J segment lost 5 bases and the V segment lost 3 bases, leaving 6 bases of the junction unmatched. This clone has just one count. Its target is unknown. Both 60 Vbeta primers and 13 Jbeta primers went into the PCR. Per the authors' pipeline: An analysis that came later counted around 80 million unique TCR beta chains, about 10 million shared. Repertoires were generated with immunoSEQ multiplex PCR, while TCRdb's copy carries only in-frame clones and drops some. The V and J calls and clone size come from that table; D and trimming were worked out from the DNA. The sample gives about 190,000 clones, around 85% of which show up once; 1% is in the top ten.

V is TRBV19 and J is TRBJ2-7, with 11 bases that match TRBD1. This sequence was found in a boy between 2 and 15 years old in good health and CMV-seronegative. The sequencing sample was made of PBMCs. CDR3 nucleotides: TGTGCCAGTAGTATCGGTCGGACAGGGGGCCACGAGCAGTACTTC. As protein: CASSIGRTGGHEQYF.